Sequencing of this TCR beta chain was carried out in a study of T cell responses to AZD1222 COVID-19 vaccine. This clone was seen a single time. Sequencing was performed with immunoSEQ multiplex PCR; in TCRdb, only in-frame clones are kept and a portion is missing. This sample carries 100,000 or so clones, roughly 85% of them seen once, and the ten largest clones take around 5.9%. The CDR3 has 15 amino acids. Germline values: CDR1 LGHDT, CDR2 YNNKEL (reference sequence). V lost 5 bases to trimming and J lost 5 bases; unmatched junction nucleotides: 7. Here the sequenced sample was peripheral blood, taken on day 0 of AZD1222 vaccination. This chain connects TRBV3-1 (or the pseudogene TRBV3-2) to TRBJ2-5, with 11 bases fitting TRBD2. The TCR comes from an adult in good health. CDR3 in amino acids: CASSNRLAGGETQYF. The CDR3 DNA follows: TGTGCCAGCAGCAACCGGCTAGCGGGAGGTGAGACCCAGTACTTC.